Listed here are 26 T cell receptor beta chains from one sample, sequenced in a study of T cells expressing NK-cell markers. For each CDR3 protein, TCRdb gives one entry from its re-call of the 5' RACE reads, without DNA. This sample's table reports about 380,000 distinct CDR3 sequences. Sequenced material: blood T cells: a sorted CD56 or NKG2C T cell subset, CD4+ or CD8+ T cells, or bulk PBMC T cells (not recorded which). All receptors derive from a man aged 18-70 years in good health.

The chain carries TRBV6-1 and TRBJ2-7; as DNA is missing, the TRBD2 call by TCRdb cannot be tested. CDR3 length equals 15 residues. Germline CDR1 and CDR2: MNHNS and SASEGT. This CDR3 reads CASSALAGGAYEQYF.

The V and J genes are TRBV12-3 or TRBV12-4 and TRBJ1-2. This CDR3 region has 14 residues. This chain's CDR3 is CASSTTSRIYGYTF.

The CDR3 sequence: CASSLFPRTGALVNEQFF. This chain joins TRBV11-2 and TRBJ2-1; there is no DNA to check the TCRdb D call of TRBD1. This CDR3 contains 18 residues. Germline V gene data show CDR1 as SGHAT and CDR2 as FQNNGV.

This sequence joins TRBV27 and TRBJ1-2; without DNA, the TCRdb call of TRBD1 cannot be checked. The germline V gene has CDR1 MNHEY and CDR2 SMNVEV (reference sequence). The CDR3 sequence is 18 residues long. The CDR3 reads CASSLRPGTGGASGGYTF.

This rearrangement joins TRBV3-1 to TRBJ2-1; TCRdb calls TRBD1, which cannot be checked without DNA. Looked up from germline, CDR1 is LGHDT and CDR2 is YNNKEL (reference sequence). This CDR3 spans 16 amino acids. CDR3 protein: CASSHHGQGRSNEQFF.

The chain employs TRBV5-1 and TRBJ2-7; there is no DNA to check the TCRdb D call of TRBD1. The CDR3 extends over 14 amino acids. Germline lookup yields CDR1 SGHRS and CDR2 YFSETQ. CDR3 residues: CASSFTGGLDEQYF.

The chain uses TRBV11-2 and TRBJ2-3; checking the TCRdb D call of TRBD2 is not possible without DNA. Germline V gene lookup returns CDR1 SGHAT and CDR2 FQNNGV. The CDR3 has 15 amino acids. Here the CDR3 reads CASSLVGRGTDTQYF.

The CDR3 region is CASSLGTVAGGLHEQYF. The chain recombines TRBV5-1 with TRBJ2-7; TCRdb proposes TRBD2, but this gene call is untestable without DNA. The CDR3 runs 17 residues. CDR1 and CDR2 from the germline V gene are SGHRS and YFSETQ. Full variable domain (rest looked up from reference TRBV5-1 and TRBJ2-7): KAGVTQTPRYLIKTRGQQVTLSCSPISGHRSVSWYQQTPGQGLQFLFEYFSETQRNKGNFPGRFSGRQFSNSRSEMNVSTLELGDSALYLCASSLGTVAGGLHEQYFGPGTRLTVT.

The chain joins TRBV3-1 to TRBJ1-1; TCRdb's assignment of TRBD1 cannot be checked, as there is no DNA. CDR3 size: 15 residues. The germline V gene encodes CDR1 LGHDT and CDR2 YNNKEL (reference sequence). This CDR3 is CASSQGQAKNTEAFF. Variable domain in full (rest from reference TRBV3-1 and TRBJ1-1): DTAVSQTPKYLVTQMGNDKSIKCEQNLGHDTMYWYKQDSKKFLKIMFSYNNKELIINETVPNRFSPKSPDKAHLNLHINSLELGDSAVYFCASSQGQAKNTEAFFGQGTRLTVV.

V gene TRBV7-9 combines with J gene TRBJ2-1. The CDR3 totals 11 residues. Looked up from germline, CDR1 is SEHNR and CDR2 is FQNEAQ (reference sequence). The CDR3 here is CASSLRHEQFF.

This chain links TRBV24-1 with TRBJ1-1. Germline lookup yields CDR1 KGHDR and CDR2 SFDVKD. The CDR3 is made up of 13 amino acids. The CDR3 is CATAEALNTEAFF.

This chain joins TRBV14 and TRBJ2-5; TCRdb's assignment of TRBD1 cannot be checked, as there is no DNA. Germline loops: CDR1 SGHDN, CDR2 FVKESK. The CDR3 loop spans 15 amino acids. CDR3 residues: CASSHRDAYAATQYF. Combining the CDR3 with reference TRBV14 and TRBJ2-5 gives the whole variable domain EAGVTQFPSHSVIEKGQTVTLRCDPISGHDNLYWYRRVMGKEIKFLLHFVKESKQDESGMPNNRFLAERTGGTYSTLKVQPAELEDSGVYFCASSHRDAYAATQYFGPGTRLLVL.

J is TRBJ2-2 and V is TRBV12-3 or TRBV12-4. The CDR3 covers 14 residues. The CDR3 region is CASSSGENTGELFF.

The chain joins TRBV12-3 or TRBV12-4 to TRBJ1-1. This CDR3 comprises 16 residues. This CDR3 is CASSLAHGGRNTEAFF.

The gene calls are TRBV6-5 and TRBJ1-6. CDR3 length: 15 residues. The germline V gene encodes CDR1 MNHEY and CDR2 SVGAGI. CDR3: CASSLSIFNNSPLHF.

V is TRBV18 and J is TRBJ2-2; absent DNA, TCRdb's TRBD1 call cannot be checked. The CDR3 totals 15 residues. CDR1 and CDR2 (germline): KGHSH, LQKENI. CDR3 sequence: CASRTGTGATGELFF. The full variable domain, completed using reference TRBV18 and TRBJ2-2, is NAGVMQNPRHLVRRRGQEARLRCSPMKGHSHVYWYRQLPEEGLKFMVYLQKENIIDESGMPKERFSAEFPKEGPSILRIQQVVRGDSAAYFCASRTGTGATGELFFGEGSRLTVL.

The CDR3 region is CASSLQTHAYF. The J gene is TRBJ2-7, the V gene TRBV5-8. Looked up from germline, CDR1 is SGHTS and CDR2 is YDEGEE. There are 11 residues in the CDR3.

V gene TRBV2 combines with J gene TRBJ2-5. CDR3 size: 12 residues. Germline V gives CDR1 SNHLY, CDR2 FYNNEI. The CDR3 spells CASSRLGETQYF.

The V and J genes are TRBV5-1 and TRBJ2-1. CDR1 and CDR2 from the germline V gene are SGHRS and YFSETQ. CDR3 length equals 11 residues. CDR3 loop: CASSLLHEQFF.

The chain carries TRBV4-1 and TRBJ2-7; TCRdb picks TRBD1, but there is no DNA to check that call. The CDR3 runs to 14 residues. Germline CDR1 is MGHRA and CDR2 is YSYEKL. The CDR3: CASSHYDRDGEQYF.

The rearrangement joins TRBV7-9 to TRBJ1-2; the D call of TRBD1 rests on TCRdb alone, since no DNA is present to check it. The CDR3 loop spans 14 amino acids. Germline V CDR1 and CDR2: SEHNR, FQNEAQ (reference sequence). The CDR3 here is CASTRTGTHYGYTF.

This chain connects TRBV3-1 to TRBJ2-7; TCRdb's D call of TRBD1 is untestable without DNA. Per the germline V gene, CDR1 is LGHDT and CDR2 is YNNKEL (reference sequence). The CDR3 covers 15 residues. CDR3 residues: CASSQERTDPYEQYF.

The chain employs TRBV5-1 and TRBJ2-5; TCRdb's D call, TRBD1, is unchecked because there is no DNA. Germline loops: CDR1 SGHRS, CDR2 YFSETQ. The CDR3 is made up of 13 amino acids. This CDR3 is CASSRQGMETQYF.

The chain carries TRBV29-1 and TRBJ2-2; TCRdb calls TRBD2, which cannot be checked without DNA. Germline V CDR1 and CDR2: SQVTM, ANQGSEA. The CDR3 contains 13 residues. This CDR3 is CSVVGGPTGELFF.

The chain recombines TRBV6-6 with TRBJ1-3; TCRdb's D gene call, TRBD1, goes unchecked for lack of DNA. This CDR3 has 12 amino acids. Germline-derived CDR1 and CDR2 are MNHNY and SVGAGI (reference sequence). The CDR3 here is CASRGGGNTIYF.

The genes are TRBV18 and TRBJ1-2; TCRdb indicates TRBD1, and absent DNA this call remains unverified. Germline CDR1 is KGHSH and CDR2 is LQKENI. This CDR3 contains 13 residues. CDR3 amino acids: CASSPRDISGYTF.